These 27 T cell receptor beta chains were sequenced from one sample in a study of CD8+CD57+ T cells in acquired aplastic anemia. The study profiled TCR beta VDJ and CDR3 using genomic DNA as template. TCRdb re-called the reads through MiXCR, storing one row per CDR3 protein. The sample shows some 140,000 distinct CDR3 sequences, roughly 54% of them seen only once. CD8+CD57+ cell expansion had been shown by flow cytometry in patients chosen for sequencing. Sequences were obtained from sorted CD4+, CD8+, or CD8+CD57+ T cells (not recorded which) from PBMCs. The source is a human donor with aplastic anemia.

This chain uses TRBV19 with TRBJ1-5, with 7 bases that match TRBD1. Unmatched junction bases numbered 5, after V lost 5 bases and J lost 4 bases. This CDR3 comprises 14 residues. Germline V gene lookup returns CDR1 LNHDA and CDR2 SQIVND (reference sequence). CDR3 bases: TGTGCCAGTAGTGAGACAGGGTGGAATCAGCCCCAGCATTTT. This codes for CASSETGWNQPQHF.

The V and J genes are TRBV20-1 and TRBJ2-1, with 12 bases that match TRBD2. The CDR3 has 13 amino acids. With V trimmed by 6 bases and J by 9 bases, 6 bases remained unmatched. Germline loops: CDR1 DFQATT, CDR2 SNEGSKA (reference sequence). The CDR3 DNA sequence: TGCAGTGCCCTACTAGCGGGAGGTGGTGAGCAGTTCTTC. Translating it yields CSALLAGGGEQFF.

This clonotype was seen at least ten times. The genes are TRBV4-3 and TRBJ2-7; D uncertain. Germline loops: CDR1 LGHNA, CDR2 YSLEER. This CDR3 comprises 14 residues. V gave up 1 base and J gave up 4 bases, with 11 bases separating them. The CDR3 coding sequence is TGCGCCAGCAGCCAAGCTGAGGACGGATACGAGCAGTACTTC. Protein product: CASSQAEDGYEQYF.

The table lists this clonotype with many counts. V gene TRBV12-3 or TRBV12-4 combines with J gene TRBJ2-1; 10 bases match TRBD1. With V trimmed by 3 bases and J by 4 bases, 3 bases remained unmatched. The CDR3 spans 15 residues. CDR3 sequence (DNA): TGTGCCAGCAGTTTCGGGGACAGGGGATACAATGAGCAGTTCTTC. Translating it yields CASSFGDRGYNEQFF.

This clonotype was picked up a small number of times. The rearrangement joins TRBV2 to TRBJ2-7, with unresolved D. V was clipped by 8 bases and J by 2 bases, with 7 bases between them. Per the germline V gene, CDR1 is SNHLY and CDR2 is FYNNEI. There are 11 residues in the CDR3. This chain's CDR3 is CASGLAYEQYF. The CDR3 DNA reads TGTGCCAGCGGTCTTGCCTACGAGCAGTACTTC.

J is TRBJ1-2 and V is TRBV15; D call uncertain. This CDR3 is built from 12 residues. Germline CDR1 LNHNV, CDR2 YYDKDF (reference sequence). V was trimmed by 6 bases and J by 3 bases, leaving 8 bases between them. The CDR3 bases are TGTGCCACCAGTAACCAGGACTATGGCTACACCTTC. It translates to CATSNQDYGYTF.

The genes are TRBV6-1 and TRBJ2-7; D may match TRBD1 or TRBD2 (6 bases each). Germline CDR1 MNHNS, CDR2 SASEGT. The CDR3 length is 15 residues. The V and J ends lost 2 bases and 0 bases respectively, with 11 bases between them. The DNA for the CDR3 is TGTGCCAGCAGTGAAAGGGGGGATAGCTCCTACGAGCAGTACTTC. This sequence encodes CASSERGDSSYEQYF.

The gene calls are TRBV19 and TRBJ2-2; D not certain. This CDR3 has 14 residues. The germline V gene has CDR1 LNHDA and CDR2 SQIVND (reference sequence). V was pared by 3 bases and J by 8 bases, with 13 bases between. The chain's CDR3 is CASSIDYGVGELFF. The CDR3 DNA follows: TGTGCCAGTAGTATCGATTATGGGGTGGGGGAGCTGTTTTTT.

This clonotype was recorded many times. The CDR3 DNA sequence: TGTGCCAGCACACACCCGGGACAGGAAGCTTTCTTT. This codes for CASTHPGQEAFF. This sequence joins TRBV2 and TRBJ1-1; TRBD1 aligns across 7 bases. Germline CDR1 is SNHLY and CDR2 is FYNNEI. Unmatched junction bases numbered 7, after V lost 7 bases and J lost 8 bases. The CDR3 sequence is 12 residues long.

Many counts were recorded for this clonotype. The chain carries TRBV6-2 or TRBV6-3 and TRBJ2-5; 15 nucleotides match TRBD2. The CDR3 sequence is 15 residues long. V was clipped by 9 bases and J by 5 bases; unmatched bases: 7. The germline gives CDR1 MNHEY, CDR2 SVGEGT. The CDR3 DNA follows: TGTGCCAGTCAAAGGACTAGCGGGGGGGCGGAGACCCAGTACTTC. Its protein is CASQRTSGGAETQYF.

The chain employs TRBV7-3 and TRBJ2-1, with D unresolved. This CDR3 has 12 residues. Trimming removed 0 bases from V and 6 bases from J, with 3 bases in between. CDR1 SGHTA and CDR2 FQGTGA come from the germline V gene. This CDR3 reads CASSLTSNEQFF. The CDR3 DNA reads TGTGCCAGCAGCTTAACATCCAATGAGCAGTTCTTC.

This clonotype came up once. This chain connects TRBV9 to TRBJ2-7; tentative D call: TRBD1 (7 bases). V was clipped by 5 bases and J by 2 bases, with 17 bases between them. Per germline, CDR1 SGDLS and CDR2 YYNGEE. This CDR3 region has 15 residues. The CDR3 DNA reads TGTGCCAGCAGTTTAGGAGGGGACAGAACCTACGAGCAGTACTTC. Translation: CASSLGGDRTYEQYF.

The chain links TRBV20-1 to TRBJ2-3, with D perhaps matching TRBD1 (6 bases). V lost 0 bases and J 3 bases, leaving 19 bases between the germline ends. This CDR3 contains 17 residues. CDR1 and CDR2 (germline): DFQATT, SNEGSKA (reference sequence). The CDR3 protein is CSARDREEDSATDTQYF. The CDR3 bases are TGCAGTGCTAGAGATCGTGAGGAGGACAGTGCAACAGATACGCAGTATTTT.

The table lists this clonotype with many counts. The chain uses TRBV6-1 and TRBJ1-2; 9 nucleotides align to TRBD1. The CDR3 is 11 amino acids. Germline V gene data show CDR1 as MNHNS and CDR2 as SASEGT. With 10 bases clipped from V and 8 bases from J, the junction kept 5 bases outside the gene matches. CDR3 loop: CANTGGAGYTF. CDR3 coding DNA: TGTGCCAACACAGGGGGCGCGGGCTACACCTTC.

The chain carries TRBV19 and TRBJ2-1; TRBD1 aligns across 9 bases. Germline V CDR1 and CDR2: LNHDA, SQIVND (reference sequence). This CDR3 has 14 amino acids. With V trimmed by 6 bases and J by 5 bases, 5 bases remained unmatched. The CDR3 nucleotides read TGTGCCAGTAGCGCCGGGACAGGGAACAATGAGCAGTTCTTC. Its protein product is CASSAGTGNNEQFF.

The chain employs TRBV3-1 and TRBJ1-4; no definite D call. Trimming removed 0 bases at V and 14 bases at J, with 7 bases between. Per germline, CDR1 LGHDT and CDR2 YNNKEL (reference sequence). This CDR3 region has 11 residues. This CDR3 is CASSQDSGLFF. The CDR3 DNA is TGTGCCAGCAGCCAAGACTCCGGTCTGTTTTTT.

This clonotype was observed a handful of times. V gene TRBV19 combines with J gene TRBJ2-5; D perhaps matches TRBD2 (5 bases). This CDR3 contains 14 residues. CDR1 LNHDA and CDR2 SQIVND come from the germline V gene (reference sequence). The V and J ends lost 2 bases and 2 bases respectively, with 9 bases between them. The CDR3 region is CASSIHGDQETQYF. The CDR3, as DNA: TGTGCCAGTAGTATACACGGGGATCAAGAGACCCAGTACTTC. Variable domain in full (rest from reference TRBV19 and TRBJ2-5): DGGITQSPKYLFRKEGQNVTLSCEQNLNHDAMYWYRQDPGQGLRLIYYSQIVNDFQKGDIAEGYSVSREKKESFPLTVTSAQKNPTAFYLCASSIHGDQETQYFGPGTRLLVL.

This clonotype has just a few counts. The chain couples TRBV20-1 to TRBJ2-1, with D uncertain. The CDR3 contains 15 residues. The V end was cut by 3 bases, the J end by 1 base, with 13 bases between. CDR1 and CDR2 (germline): DFQATT, SNEGSKA (reference sequence). CDR3 amino acids: CSASRGSLSYNEQFF. The CDR3, as DNA: TGCAGTGCTAGTCGAGGCAGTCTATCCTACAATGAGCAGTTCTTC.

The chain employs TRBV19 and TRBJ2-7; 8 nucleotides line up with TRBD1. Germline CDR1 reads LNHDA; CDR2 reads SQIVND (reference sequence). Trimming at V came to 3 bases and at J to 1 base, leaving 5 bases not matched to a gene. The CDR3 covers 15 residues. In DNA, the CDR3 is TGTGCCAGTAGTATCTCAGGGGGCGAGTCCTACGAGCAGTACTTC. Amino acid sequence: CASSISGGESYEQYF.

This clonotype was detected only once. The chain is built from TRBV29-1 and TRBJ1-2; TRBD1 matches 9 bases. The junction had 8 bases not matched to a gene; V was cut back by 6 bases and J by 3 bases. CDR3 length equals 14 residues. Germline CDR1 and CDR2: SQVTM and ANQGSEA. The CDR3 DNA sequence: TGCAGCGTAGGCGGGACAGGGCTACACTATGGCTACACCTTC. It codes for CSVGGTGLHYGYTF.

The CDR3 protein is CASSKRQNTDTQYF. CDR3 DNA: TGTGCCAGCAGCAAGAGACAGAACACAGATACGCAGTATTTT. This sequence joins TRBV13 and TRBJ2-3, with D possibly being TRBD1 (5 bases). The CDR3 length is 14 residues. CDR1 is PRHDT, CDR2 FYEKMQ, per germline (reference sequence). Trimming took off 5 bases at V and 2 bases at J, with 11 bases between the two ends.

Details on this clonotype: A much larger clone is a single base away; this may be a read error. The chain couples TRBV7-3 to TRBJ2-4; D not certain. The CDR3 has 14 amino acids. V was shortened by 5 bases and J by 7 bases, with 15 bases between the two germline ends. CDR1 and CDR2 from the germline V gene are SGHTA and FQGTGA. DNA of the CDR3: TGTGCCAGCAGCAGCAAGGTAGGAAGGAACATTCAGTACTTC. As protein: CASSSKVGRNIQYF.

V gene TRBV9 combines with J gene TRBJ2-5; either TRBD1 or TRBD2 may fit D (5 bases each). The germline V and J ends were trimmed by 0 bases and 4 bases, with 13 bases remaining between them. The germline V gene encodes CDR1 SGDLS and CDR2 YYNGEE. The CDR3 extends over 15 amino acids. CDR3 in DNA: TGTGCCAGCAGCGTAGGAGGGGTTAAGGGAGAGACCCAGTACTTC. It is translated as CASSVGGVKGETQYF.

There are a few counts of this clonotype. The rearrangement joins TRBV6-2 or TRBV6-3 to TRBJ2-1; the D is unclear. Germline CDR1 MNHEY, CDR2 SVGEGT. V was trimmed by 0 bases and J by 8 bases, leaving 17 bases between them. The CDR3 is made up of 16 amino acids. The DNA of the CDR3 is TGTGCCAGCAGTTACTCGAAACCAAGGGTACACGATGAGCAGTTCTTC. The encoded protein is CASSYSKPRVHDEQFF.

The chain carries TRBV20-1 and TRBJ2-7, with 9 nucleotides matching TRBD1. CDR3 length: 14 residues. Per germline, CDR1 DFQATT and CDR2 SNEGSKA (reference sequence). Trimming at V came to 6 bases and at J to 2 bases, leaving 8 bases not matched to a gene. The chain's CDR3 is CSARLGDRAYEQYF. The CDR3 region has the DNA TGCAGTGCCAGACTGGGGGACAGGGCCTACGAGCAGTACTTC.

Note on this clonotype: The junction differs from germline at one of its ends, possibly a read error. The chain uses TRBV20-1 and TRBJ2-2; tentatively, D is TRBD2 (5 bases). CDR1 DFQATT and CDR2 SNEGSKA come from the germline V gene (reference sequence). This CDR3 region has 14 residues. The CDR3 DNA follows: TGCAGTGCTAGGGATCTTTACGGGGATGGGGAGCTGGTTTTT. It yields the protein CSARDLYGDGELVF.

In its sample, this clonotype was seen once. The J gene is TRBJ2-6, the V gene TRBV7-6; 9 bases match TRBD1. Trimming took 9 bases from V and 2 from J; bases not matched to a gene: 5. From germline, CDR1 is SGHVS and CDR2 FNYEAQ. The CDR3 consists of 15 residues. The CDR3 bases are TGTGCCAGGAGGGGGACAGGGACTGGGGCCAACGTCCTGACTTTC. Residues: CARRGTGTGANVLTF.